This TCR beta chain emerged from a study of technical replicates of blood from a handful of donors. Germline lookup yields CDR1 SQVTM and CDR2 ANQGSEA. This CDR3 has 15 amino acids. The junction had 6 bases not matched to a gene; V was cut back by 3 bases and J by 0 bases. The assay was immunoSEQ multiplex PCR, and TCRdb's table has in-frame clones only and misses some. The repertoire holds tens of thousands of clones, with about 91% as singletons. Sequences were obtained from T cells isolated from PBMCs. This chain uses TRBV29-1 with TRBJ2-7, with TRBD2 matching 9 bases. The sequence was obtained from a human donor in good health. The CDR3 region is CSVEGGLASSYEQYF. In DNA form, the CDR3 reads TGCAGCGTTGAGGGGGGACTAGCTAGCTCCTACGAGCAGTACTTC.